The entry below gives a single TCR beta chain sequence along with its context. The clone's antigen remains unknown. No much larger clone is present one base from it, and per-base qualities are unavailable. The data are from a study of cytomegalovirus exposure and HLA in healthy donors (dated by TCRdb to 2016 to 2017). Background on the whole study: According to an earlier analysis of several hundred of the donors, 200 million or so T cells yielded some 110 million unique TCR beta sequences and more than 250 Gb of sequence data. An early release that covered several hundred HLA-typed donors contained approximately 300 gigabases of sequencing data and 75 million to 100 million unique TCR sequences. The genetic ancestry cluster associated with self-reported Caucasian donors included 81% of the roughly 400 genotyped donors. The study aimed to test whether signatures of past pathogen exposure could be identified by cataloging public T cell receptors. The study profiled the T cell repertoires of under 850 subjects by immunosequencing and related them to cytomegalovirus serostatus. Besides the first cohort of roughly 640 subjects, a separate validation cohort made up of roughly 130 different subjects was used. The study combined high-throughput TCR immunosequencing, statistical association of individual TCRs with disease status, and machine learning to predict cytomegalovirus infection status. In a later analysis, previously published TCR beta repertoires from more than 500 donors were re-analyzed and high-resolution HLA genotyping was added so that TCR occurrence patterns could be studied. In the later analysis, no new phenotypic data were used to find candidate immune exposures; instead, reliance was placed on TCR beta sequences and their occurrence across donors. An earlier analysis of approximately 580 of the donors used high-throughput TCR beta sequencing to judge whether each TCR beta V gene segment behaved as functional or pseudogenic. Donor age, sex, ethnicity and CMV serostatus were collected together with the repertoire data. Genome-wide SNP genotypes for about 65% of the roughly 670 donors were used in a later genetic analysis, which treated that subset as a discovery cohort. Every repertoire in the discovery cohort had been generated on one and the same sequencing platform. HLA typing covered class I and class II loci at four-digit resolution. Typing coverage varied by locus: about 629-640 donors for A, B, C, DRB1 and DQB1; under 550 for DQA1; over 600 for DPA1; under 490 for DPB1. A few DR-DQ haplotypes were handled as single units for association and clustering because linkage in the cohort was strong. Among approximately 370 genotyped donors of the cohort, an average of around 220,000 unique TCR beta nucleotide sequences was sequenced per donor, of which approximately 18% were non-productive.

The cohort comprised some 700 healthy bone marrow donors. At the time of sampling, all cohort members were nominally healthy, though unrecorded immune exposures were likely present. The donor was CMV seropositive and belonged to the group of 250 to 300 seropositive cohort members. Each donor provided a peripheral blood sample, and peripheral blood mononuclear cells were used for TCR beta sequencing. Genomic DNA extraction from the blood cell samples was performed with the Qiagen DNeasy Blood Extraction Kit. Library prep was done by the immunoSEQ multiplex PCR assay. For the multiplex PCR, a mixture combining 60 forward primers for TCR Vbeta segments and 13 reverse primers for TCR Jbeta segments was used. Amplification of the CDR3 region of rearranged TCR beta genes was performed with a multiplex PCR assay on genomic DNA. The amplified TCR beta libraries were sequenced on the Illumina HiSeq System as 87-base-pair reads. Under the source paper's analysis protocol: In a later analysis, tens of millions of unique TCR beta chains were counted across the 500 to 850 repertoires, and roughly 10 million of these chains were shared by at least two donors. Raw reads were error-corrected and collapsed into unique sequences with a nearest-neighbor algorithm that merged closely related sequences to remove PCR and sequencing errors. To assign V, D and J gene segments, CDR3 sequences were aligned to IMGT reference sequences. Each retained sequence needed at least a six-nucleotide match to both a V gene segment and a J gene segment. Rearrangements were classified as productive when the CDR3 lacked stop codons and remained in frame with V and J, and all other rearrangements were classified as non-productive. CDR3 was defined according to IMGT convention as the region running from the second conserved V-encoded cysteine to the conserved J-encoded phenylalanine. Sequences without an unambiguous match to a single V gene segment were excluded from the earlier analysis of almost 600 of the donors. An earlier analysis of several hundred of the donors called V segments functional above 56.7% productive rearrangements and segregating when the between-donor standard deviation exceeded 5%. To diagnose cytomegalovirus status from the catalog of TCR beta chain sequences, a statistical classification framework was built. In a later analysis, V and J genes were assigned by comparing TCR nucleotide sequences against IMGT/GENE-DB human TR gene sequences. The TCRdist pipeline was used in a later analysis to assign CDR3 sequences and most-parsimonious VDJ recombination scenarios. In a later analysis, every TCR beta chain was defined by the combination of its CDR3 amino acid sequence and its V-gene family, and reads without a unique V-gene family were dropped. A later analysis removed several hundred highly shared, low-generation-probability nucleotide sequences to deal with suspected cross-contamination and a sequencing artifact. In a later analysis, a clonal expansion index for each public chain was calculated from normalized within-repertoire ranks of inferred template counts. In a later analysis, generation probabilities were computed with a VDJ recombination model fitted to out-of-frame rearrangements, and the resulting probabilities were checked against IGoR. A later analysis scored TCR-TCR, TCR-HLA and TCR-CMV co-occurrence with hypergeometric tests, applying a repertoire-size bias correction to TCR pairs. A later analysis estimated false discovery rates by permuting HLA or CMV assignments 20 times. In a later analysis, co-occurring TCRs were grouped using DBSCAN, and TCRdist sequence similarity was added for clustering within HLA-allele-positive subsets. Repertoires with fewer than 30,000 or more than 120,000 public chains were left out of co-occurrence clustering, as were about five repertoires with anomalous nucleotide sharing. Drawn from immuneACCESS, this table holds only the in-frame rearrangements with V and J called that TCRdb kept. Clones are partly lost; checked studies trace under half to an unresolved V gene and leave the rest unexplained. For V, J and clone size, that table is used; D and trimming come from the DNA. The table for this sample lists tens of thousands of clones; 65% of them were counted only once. The ten largest clones take up approximately 6.3% of the sample.

Broad study findings and their caveats: At a false discovery rate of 0.05, a later analysis linked 16,000 or so TCR beta sequences to specific HLA alleles. A later genetic analysis reported fewer N-insertions in productive TCRs among donors in an Asian-associated ancestry cluster than the roughly 700-donor mean. The study gave a list of around 170 TCR beta chains associated with cytomegalovirus. An earlier analysis of roughly 570 of the donors showed that most TCR beta V segments appeared in productive rearrangements either about 87% or about 30% of the time, which broadly matched IMGT annotations. The cohort was sequenced for TCR beta chains only, and without alpha or paired-chain data the features that could be detected were limited. Correlated functional status among segregating V segments might be attributable to linkage disequilibrium, but an unknown experimental factor could not be ruled out. A further reported finding was that TCR beta sequences accurately predicted the HLA-A and HLA-B alleles for most subjects in the first cohort. The classifier was reported to diagnose cytomegalovirus status with high specificity and sensitivity in both the original cohort and the validation cohort. The presence/absence analyses assumed that sequencing depth was roughly uniform across donors, and that assumption may not be true. Fewer than 20 rarely observed V segments, including chromosome 9 orphons, were excluded from the earlier analysis of a few hundred of the donors because counts were too low. HLA typing was unavailable for some donors at each locus, so association tests used only the typed subset. A few of the identified cytomegalovirus-associated TCR beta chains were confirmed in vitro to be specific for cytomegalovirus antigens. Some IMGT-functional V segments, including TRBV6-2 and TRBV6-3, could not be distinguished by the 87-base-pair reads and were therefore excluded. V-gene and J-gene trimming of TCR beta chains was associated with a missense DCLRE1C variant in a later genetic analysis, and the association was replicated in an independent cohort. A cluster of highly shared sequence variants was judged likely to be a technical artifact of the sequencing pipeline. In a later analysis, most CMV-associated TCR beta chains were found to appear HLA-restricted, with HLA associations seemingly driven largely by CMV exposure. In a later analysis, HLA-associated TCR beta chains were found to be more clonally expanded and to have lower generation probabilities than equally common non-associated chains. For the cohort, immune exposure information was limited to CMV serostatus. A later analysis found that TCR association rates varied across HLA loci, with DRB1 alleles showing the most associated TCRs and HLA-C alleles the fewest. When HLA alleles, especially DR and DQ, strongly co-occurred, TCR associations were difficult to assign to individual alleles. The authors suggested that the approach could potentially be extended to other disease states and immunological phenotypes. Most TCR sequences were observed very rarely across donors, whereas some public TCRs were present in many individuals. According to a later analysis, parvovirus B19, influenza, CMV and Epstein-Barr virus appeared linked to several top co-occurrence clusters.

The CDR3 runs 15 residues from the cysteine to the phenylalanine. The kept DNA is CDR3 alone, 45 bases in frame from the first base. CDR1 and CDR2 (SGHRS, YFSETQ) derive from the germline V gene. V trim: 6 bases; J trim: 3 bases; unmatched bases: 5. The chain is assembled from TRBV5-1 and TRBJ2-1, with 11 bases in between that match TRBD2. The TCR originated in a boy aged 5-17 years in good health and CMV-seropositive. The specimen sequenced was PBMCs. The bases read TGCGCCAGCACTGGGACTAGCGGCATCTACAATGAGCAGTTCTTC. Translation gives CASTGTSGIYNEQFF.